This TCR beta chain was obtained from a study of cytomegalovirus exposure and HLA in healthy donors (dated by TCRdb to between 2016 and 2019). Study-level background: According to an earlier analysis of 587 of the donors, some 170 million T cells yielded 100 million or so unique TCR beta sequences and roughly 280 Gb of sequence data. In a later genetic analysis, genome-wide SNP genotypes for about three fifths of the 666 donors were used, and that subset was treated as a discovery cohort. Along with the roughly 670-subject first cohort, a separate validation cohort of over a hundred different subjects was used. Of the roughly 400 genotyped donors, around 81% fell in the genetic ancestry cluster associated with self-reported Caucasian donors. To predict cytomegalovirus infection status, the study brought together high-throughput TCR immunosequencing, statistical association of individual TCRs with disease status, and machine learning. HLA typing covered class I and class II loci at four-digit resolution. Among roughly 400 genotyped donors of the cohort, an average of approximately 240,000 unique TCR beta nucleotide sequences was sequenced per donor, of which roughly 17% were non-productive. Donor age, sex, ethnicity and CMV serostatus were collected together with the repertoire data. All discovery cohort repertoires had been generated on a single sequencing platform. A later analysis re-examined previously published TCR beta repertoires from roughly 650 donors and added high-resolution HLA genotyping to investigate patterns of TCR occurrence. The number of donors typed differed by locus, with 629-630 for A, B, C, DRB1 and DQB1, approximately 500 for DQA1, some 570 for DPA1, and some 450 for DPB1. The aim of the study was to test whether cataloging public T cell receptors could identify signatures of past pathogen exposure. Approximately 300 gigabases of sequencing data and 75 million to 85 million unique TCR sequences made up an early release that covered approximately 650 HLA-typed donors. Using immunosequencing, the study profiled T cell repertoires from some 670 subjects and related those repertoires to cytomegalovirus serostatus. Rather than drawing on any new phenotypic data, the later analysis identified candidate immune exposures from TCR beta sequences and the way those sequences occurred across donors. To decide whether each TCR beta V gene segment behaved as functional or pseudogenic, an earlier analysis of some 580 of the donors relied on high-throughput TCR beta sequencing. Roughly 5 DR-DQ haplotypes were handled as single units for association and clustering because linkage in the cohort was strong.

This clone has only one observation. This clone's antigen is unknown. No base quality information exists; no much larger clone differs at one position. The library was made by the immunoSEQ multiplex PCR assay. For the multiplex PCR, a mixture combining 60 forward primers for TCR Vbeta segments and 13 reverse primers for TCR Jbeta segments was used. A multiplex PCR assay on genomic DNA amplified the CDR3 region of rearranged TCR beta genes. Amplified TCR beta libraries were sequenced as 87-base-pair reads on the Illumina HiSeq System. In the paper's pipeline: A later analysis tallied 75 million to 95 million unique TCR beta chains across the approximately 670 repertoires, and approximately 11 million of those chains were shared by two or more donors. Raw reads were error-corrected and collapsed into unique sequences with a nearest-neighbor algorithm that merged closely related sequences to remove PCR and sequencing errors. Alignment of CDR3 sequences to IMGT reference sequences was used to assign V, D and J gene segments. Each retained sequence needed at least a six-nucleotide match to both a V gene segment and a J gene segment. A rearrangement was called productive if the CDR3 had no stop codons and remained in frame with V and J, and every other rearrangement was called non-productive. Following IMGT convention, CDR3 was defined as the stretch from the second conserved V-encoded cysteine to the conserved J-encoded phenylalanine. The earlier analysis of roughly 590 of the donors excluded sequences that lacked an unambiguous match to a single V gene segment. An earlier analysis of fewer than 750 of the donors classified V segments as functional when productive rearrangements were above 56.7% and as segregating when the standard deviation between donors was above 5%. A statistical classification framework was built to diagnose cytomegalovirus status from the catalog of TCR beta chain sequences. A later analysis assigned V and J genes by comparing TCR nucleotide sequences with IMGT/GENE-DB human TR gene sequences. A later analysis assigned CDR3 sequences and most-parsimonious VDJ recombination scenarios with the TCRdist pipeline. In a later analysis, each TCR beta chain was defined by its CDR3 amino acid sequence together with its V-gene family, and reads lacking a unique V-gene family were excluded. To address suspected cross-contamination and a sequencing artifact, a later analysis removed approximately 600 highly shared, low-generation-probability nucleotide sequences. In a later analysis, a clonal expansion index was calculated for each public chain from normalized within-repertoire ranks of inferred template counts. In a later analysis, generation probabilities were computed using a VDJ recombination model fitted to out-of-frame rearrangements, and the results were checked against IGoR. In a later analysis, hypergeometric tests were used to score TCR-TCR, TCR-HLA and TCR-CMV co-occurrence, with a repertoire-size bias correction applied to TCR pairs. False discovery rates were estimated in a later analysis by permuting HLA or CMV assignments 20 times. In a later analysis, co-occurring TCRs were grouped with DBSCAN, and TCRdist sequence similarity was added when clustering was performed within HLA-allele-positive subsets. Co-occurrence clustering excluded repertoires with fewer than 30,000 or more than 120,000 public chains, plus five with anomalous nucleotide sharing. What TCRdb holds here is the immuneACCESS table cut down to in-frame rearrangements. Part of the clones is not present; checked against another copy, under half of the missing clones reflect an unresolved V gene, and the others are unexplained. The V and J calls and clone size were taken over from that table, and D and trimming were inferred from the DNA. The sample contains roughly 150,000 clones, about 70% of them found a single time. The ten most abundant clones make up 3.1% of the sample.

The germline ends are 22 bases apart after V is trimmed by 2 bases and J by 1 base. From the germline V gene, CDR1 is SGHDT and CDR2 is YYEEEE. The CDR3 covers 19 residues, taking in both the cysteine and the phenylalanine. Here the CDR3 DNA is all that survives: 57 bases in frame from base 1. The cohort was made up of 500 to 850 healthy bone marrow donors. Cohort members were all nominally healthy when sampled, although unrecorded immune exposures were likely present. The donor tested CMV seronegative and was one of the 352 seronegative cohort members. A peripheral blood sample was collected from each donor, and TCR beta sequencing was performed on peripheral blood mononuclear cells. Genomic DNA was extracted from the blood cell samples with the Qiagen DNeasy Blood Extraction Kit. The research as a whole found: When HLA alleles, especially DR and DQ, strongly co-occurred, attributing TCR associations to individual alleles was difficult. The classifier was reported to diagnose cytomegalovirus status with high specificity and sensitivity in both the original cohort and the validation cohort. Immune exposure information for the cohort was limited to CMV serostatus. A cluster of highly shared sequence variants was judged likely to represent a technical artifact of the sequencing pipeline. According to a later analysis, most CMV-associated TCR beta chains appeared to be HLA-restricted, and the HLA associations seemed to be driven largely by CMV exposure. The study listed 150 to 200 TCR beta chains as associated with cytomegalovirus. Compared with equally common non-associated chains, HLA-associated TCR beta chains in a later analysis were more clonally expanded and had lower generation probabilities. A further reported finding was that TCR beta sequences accurately predicted the HLA-A and HLA-B alleles for most subjects in the first cohort. Compared with the approximately 720-donor mean, donors in an Asian-associated ancestry cluster had fewer N-insertions in productive TCRs, according to a later genetic analysis. The cohort was sequenced for TCR beta chains only, and without alpha or paired-chain data the features that could be detected were limited. Sequencing depth was assumed to be roughly uniform across donors in the presence/absence analyses, though that assumption may not hold. In a later analysis, several top co-occurrence clusters were reported to appear linked to parvovirus B19, influenza, CMV and Epstein-Barr virus. V-gene and J-gene trimming of TCR beta chains was associated with a missense DCLRE1C variant in a later genetic analysis, and the association was replicated in an independent cohort. The 87-base-pair reads could not distinguish some IMGT-functional V segments, including TRBV6-2 and TRBV6-3, so those segments were excluded. In vitro tests confirmed that a few of the cytomegalovirus-associated TCR beta chains recognize cytomegalovirus antigens. Because HLA typing was missing for some donors at each locus, association tests included only the typed subset. A later analysis found that TCR association rates varied across HLA loci, with DRB1 alleles showing the most associated TCRs and HLA-C alleles the fewest. About 17 rarely observed V segments, including chromosome 9 orphons, were excluded from the earlier analysis of some 590 of the donors because counts were too low. The authors suggested that the approach could potentially be extended to other disease states and immunological phenotypes. Most TCR sequences were observed very rarely across donors, whereas some public TCRs were present in many individuals. In an earlier analysis of some 540 of the donors, most TCR beta V segments appeared in productive rearrangements about 90% or about 30% of the time, broadly matching IMGT annotations. Linkage disequilibrium might explain the correlated functional status among segregating V segments, but an unknown experimental factor could not be excluded. A later analysis associated 15,000 or so TCR beta sequences with specific HLA alleles at a false discovery rate of 0.05.

Sample: PBMCs. The chain is made from TRBV5-6 and TRBJ2-4; possibly the D gene is TRBD2, per 7 matching bases. The source is a male donor in good health and CMV-seronegative. The DNA reads TGTGCCAGCAGCTTTTCTACCGGGACACCGCGGGGGGCCAAAAACATTCAGTACTTC. Translated, it reads CASSFSTGTPRGAKNIQYF.